The following is a TCR beta chain sequence with its context. This entry is derived from a study of neoadjuvant anti-PD-1 for oral cavity cancer. This CDR3 region has 13 residues. Germline V gene sequence: CDR1 SGHKS, CDR2 YYEKEE (reference sequence). The V end was cut by 0 bases, the J end by 8 bases, with 11 bases between. Profiled with immunoSEQ multiplex PCR; TCRdb holds only in-frame clones, not every one. The table shows roughly 13,000 clones, with 60% to 80% occurring only once. The chain joins TRBV5-5 to TRBJ1-1; D gene ambiguous. The sequences come from PBMCs, collected before nivolumab (anti-PD-1) treatment. The TCR was taken from a person aged 35 to 85 with oral cavity squamous cell carcinoma. Here the CDR3 DNA reads TGTGCCAGCAGCTTGGGGGCATTGTTAGAAGCTTTCTTT. It specifies CASSLGALLEAFF.